Sequencing of this TCR beta chain was carried out in a study of CD4+ T cells in melanoma. Overall study findings and caveats: In melanoma, neoantigen-specific CD4+ T cells reportedly differed in differentiation state.

Germline CDR1 reads SGHRS; CDR2 reads YFSETQ. The CDR3 is 15 residues long. The ends lost 0 bases at V and 10 bases at J; junction bases unmatched: 8. Assay used: immunoSEQ multiplex PCR; TCRdb lists only in-frame clones, some missing. This sample has about 120,000 clones, with about nine tenths found just once. In regard to this clone: Its antigen is undetermined.

The chain combines TRBV5-1 with TRBJ2-1; 9 bases fit TRBD2. Sample: peripheral blood. The origin of this receptor is a human donor with melanoma. The chain's CDR3 is CASSLGGLAGEEQFF. In DNA form, the CDR3 reads TGCGCCAGCAGCTTGGGTGGGTTAGCGGGGGAGGAGCAGTTCTTC.